This T cell receptor beta chain emerged from a study of shared clonotypes between healthy human individuals. CDR3 length equals 17 residues. Germline CDR1 reads SEHNR; CDR2 reads FQNEAQ (reference sequence). Deletions cut 4 bases from V and 2 bases from J, with 18 bases between. Here immunoSEQ multiplex PCR was the method, and the copy in TCRdb shows in-frame clones only, minus some. The repertoire holds 1,500,000 or so clones, with about 98.5% as singletons. The source material was naive CD4+ T cells sorted from blood. Subset: CD45RA+ positively selected. The chain is built from TRBV7-9 and TRBJ1-5, with D perhaps TRBD1 (5 bases). The TCR comes from a man younger than 45 in good health. The CDR3 reads CASSSSETGVGNQPQHF. The CDR3 bases are TGTGCCAGCAGCTCTAGTGAGACGGGGGTCGGCAATCAGCCCCAGCATTTT.